This TCR beta chain was recovered during a study of memory B cells and T cells in multiple sclerosis. Trimming stripped 5 bases from V and 0 bases from J, with 11 bases between. The CDR3 is 15 residues long. Per germline, CDR1 SGHAT and CDR2 FQNNGV. Separate sequencing covered autoproliferating (CFSE-dim) and non-proliferating (CFSE-high) T cells from stimulus-free culture. 40 million to 50 million CFSE-labeled PBMCs were cultured less than nine days unstimulated, then replicate wells were pooled. Concerning this clone itself: Antigen: not known.

TCRdb's copy holds only in-frame clones and misses some; the assay was immunoSEQ multiplex PCR. The sample contains approximately 47,000 clones, about four fifths of which appear only once. This receptor was taken from a human donor with multiple sclerosis. This sequence joins TRBV11-2 and TRBJ2-1, with TRBD2 as a possible D gene (6 bases). The sequenced material came from PBMCs from blood kept in culture. The CDR3 bases are TGTGCCAGCAGCATTAGCGGAAACTCCTACAATGAGCAGTTCTTC. Translated: CASSISGNSYNEQFF.